This entry features one TCR beta chain sequence. The junction and the germline gene differ at one end; a read error may be behind it. The sample comes from a study of CD8+CD57+ T cells in acquired aplastic anemia. About the research overall: DNA recovered from sorted CD4+ and CD8+ cells had a mean of about 3.5 ug.

Profiling that covered TCR beta VDJ and CDR3 relied on genomic DNA as its template. TCRdb reanalysed the reads using MiXCR and keeps one entry per CDR3 protein. The sample has around 180,000 distinct CDR3 sequences, 50% to 75% seen once. The sequenced material came from sorted CD4+, CD8+, or CD8+CD57+ T cells (not recorded which) from PBMCs. This receptor was taken from a human donor in good health.

The CDR3 protein is CASSNTSVRDYEQYF. CDR3 bases: TGCGCCAGCAGTAACACTAGCGTAAGAGACTACGAGCAGTACTTC. This chain connects TRBV12-3 or TRBV12-4 to TRBJ2-7, with 7 bases identical to TRBD2. The CDR3 length is 15 residues.